This is a list of T cell receptor beta chains from one sample in a study of T cell repertoires in cytomegalovirus infection. These receptors' targets are unknown. TCRdb passed the reads through MiXCR, listing each CDR3 protein once. The top ten clones hold 43% of a sample with 450,000 to 600,000 distinct CDR3 sequences, under 45% of them seen once. Specimen: cultured PBMCs, collected from culture after CMV antigen stimulation. These receptors were taken from a human donor in good health (CMV status not recorded). Some clones in this sample may be carry-over from other donors' samples. Each CDR3 is given with its conserved first and last residue. Not all rows give a size; the values are once, few, many and, for expanded clones, a class.

CDR3	size	V	J
CASTQQGLNTDTQYF	NA	TRBV19	TRBJ2-3
CSANQDSSYEQYF	NA	TRBV20-1	TRBJ2-7
CASSSLGKGGTLQETQYF	NA	TRBV5-6	TRBJ2-5
CASSPDPGNTIYF	NA	TRBV7-2	TRBJ1-3
CASSPTGEPQPQHF	few	TRBV6-1	TRBJ1-5
CASSFAWVVGGTPDTQYF	few	TRBV7-2	TRBJ2-3
CASSLATWTAYYEQYF	NA	TRBV5-1	TRBJ2-7
CASSLTAPGTEAFF	NA	TRBV7-2	TRBJ1-1
CASSTQGRSNQPQHF	NA	TRBV6-6	TRBJ1-5
CSAYSGLAGRPWFF	NA	TRBV20-1	TRBJ2-1
CASSISGSFYNEQFF	few	TRBV19	TRBJ2-1
CASSFSGDPRGQYF	NA	TRBV5-1	TRBJ2-7
CASRTGDETQYF	NA	TRBV28	TRBJ2-5
CASSLDREDTQYF	NA	TRBV11-2	TRBJ2-3
CASSSKVPSGSLEQYF	NA	TRBV11-2	TRBJ2-7
CASSRDPWVSPLHF	NA	TRBV12-3/TRBV12-4	TRBJ1-6
CASDRDPNQPQHF	few	TRBV2	TRBJ1-5
CASSSRGLSTGELFF	NA	TRBV7-3	TRBJ2-2
CASTRFRARDEQYF	NA	TRBV5-5	TRBJ2-7
CASSPQRFTDTQYF	NA	TRBV7-2	TRBJ2-3
CASRQGSNTDTQYF	NA	TRBV5-1	TRBJ2-3
CASSLGGVLYNEQFF	many	TRBV7-2	TRBJ2-1
CASSLKLLGVSNQPQHF	NA	TRBV12-3/TRBV12-4	TRBJ1-5
CASSLTGLGDSNQPQHF	many	TRBV7-2	TRBJ1-5
CASSRGLAGGPLGGRTQYF	NA	TRBV11-2	TRBJ2-3
CASSFLARTSTDTQYF	few	TRBV7-2	TRBJ2-3
CASSLAPTRTGGGQETQYF	few	TRBV12-3/TRBV12-4	TRBJ2-5
CASSRLRGRDNEQFF	NA	TRBV14	TRBJ2-1
CASGNRVQPQHF	NA	TRBV12-3/TRBV12-4	TRBJ1-5
CASTSGSSSYNEQFF	few	TRBV6-6	TRBJ2-1
CASWESSYNEQFF	few	TRBV12-3/TRBV12-4	TRBJ2-1
CASSFGTPDYFQETQYF	few	TRBV12-3/TRBV12-4	TRBJ2-5
CASTRSGRSSGNTIYF	few	TRBV6-5	TRBJ1-3
CASSEDGSYGYTF	NA	TRBV7-4	TRBJ1-2
CASSPRRGVNTDTQYF	few	TRBV7-2	TRBJ2-3
CASSSLETQYF	many	TRBV12-3/TRBV12-4	TRBJ2-5
CASSHSGTQDTGELFF	NA	TRBV6-1	TRBJ2-2
CASGRGANYNEQFF	NA	TRBV6-2/TRBV6-3	TRBJ2-1
CASSSQGAGNTIYF	NA	TRBV7-8	TRBJ1-3
CSARVGLAAYEQYF	NA	TRBV20-1	TRBJ2-7
CASSPIGELFF	NA	TRBV7-6	TRBJ2-2
CATGQGAITEAFF	NA	TRBV28	TRBJ1-1
CASSSEGSRNEKLFF	NA	TRBV7-2	TRBJ1-4
CASSQGLRGLEEQFF	NA	TRBV4-1	TRBJ2-1
CASSLAGTANNEQFF	few	TRBV7-6	TRBJ2-1
CASSLTLPVYEQYF	NA	TRBV7-2	TRBJ2-7
CASSRTSNNEQFF	few	TRBV7-1	TRBJ2-1
CASSYVGGANYNEQFF	few	TRBV6-6	TRBJ2-1
CASSLGGRVAETQYF	NA	TRBV7-9	TRBJ2-5
CASSHASGNTIYF	few	TRBV6-2/TRBV6-3	TRBJ1-3
CASSPTGRRGNTIYF	NA	TRBV6-5	TRBJ1-3
CASSFPGGHLNEQFF	NA	TRBV7-9	TRBJ2-1
CASSPLAGAQFF	NA	TRBV4-1	TRBJ2-1
CASSLVRATGELFF	NA	TRBV7-6	TRBJ2-2
CSAELAGGQMTQYF	NA	TRBV20-1	TRBJ2-3
CASSHKDRRHNEKLFF	few	TRBV7-8	TRBJ1-4
CASSYRQGSGNTIYF	NA	TRBV28	TRBJ1-3
CASRQTTDHELAFF	NA	TRBV5-5	TRBJ1-1
CASSSPRRTSGNIQYF	many	TRBV7-2	TRBJ2-4
CASHRGQGAFYGYTF	NA	TRBV19	TRBJ1-2